This record concerns one T cell receptor beta chain sequence. Its antigen is unknown. The V gene lost 6 bases and the J gene lost 1 base, with 13 bases spanning the gap. From germline, CDR1 is SGHTA and CDR2 FQGNSA. The CDR3 spans 15 residues. These data belong to a study of long-term antiretroviral therapy in people with HIV. Overall study findings and caveats: Within the repertoire, clones expanded before ART were dominant at all time points. Following ART, diversity rose but still fell short of transplant donor controls. Specimens of blood were obtained during 2004 to 2017, possibly under older ART regimens.

It was version v3.0 of the immunoSEQ assay that was run at survey level. Per-sample targets for sequencing were roughly 35,000-55,000 T-cell genomes. Sequencing was performed with immunoSEQ multiplex PCR; in TCRdb, only in-frame clones are kept and a portion is missing. Counted here are fewer than 35,000 clones, approximately 78% occurring once; the ten biggest clones make up about 15%. The chain couples TRBV7-2 to TRBJ1-5, with D unclear. This TCR came from a man in his forties or fifties with HIV. Sequencing used unsorted PBMCs, obtained 2.9 years after starting antiretroviral therapy. In DNA, the CDR3 is TGTGCCAGCAGATCGACAAGCCTCAGCAATCAGCCCCAGCATTTT. Its protein is CASRSTSLSNQPQHF.